The entry that follows covers one TCR beta chain sequence. No cognate antigen has been identified for it. It has no much larger one-base neighbor in the sample; base qualities were not kept. The immunoSEQ Assay, a bias-controlled multiplex PCR, was used to amplify TCRbeta CDR3 regions from genomic DNA. From the authors' description of their analysis: The number of nucleated cells in each sample was estimated from the amplification of reference gene primers within the assay. To quantify the absolute abundance of each unique TCRbeta CDR3 rearrangement, sequence reads were collapsed and filtered. For each sample, productive Simpson clonality was calculated as the square root of Simpson's diversity index over productive rearrangements. TCRdb took over this immuneACCESS table, retaining in-frame rearrangements with V and J assigned. Such tables are incomplete; in checked studies, under half of the missing clones stem from an unresolved V gene, and the remainder is unexplained. V and J calls and clone size are given by that table; D and trimming were obtained from the DNA. Here the sample has under 500,000 clones; about 85% occur a single time. In total, the top ten clones hold under 2% of the sample.

The data stem from a study of blood T cell repertoires in COVID-19 (dated by TCRdb to about 2020). For context, the study as a whole: Samples from collaborators originated in the United States, Italy and Spain and spanned both the acute and convalescent phases of COVID-19. Where available, HLA class I and class II types were obtained from metadata supplied by the sample provider rather than from assay-based typing. The material from the prospective study consisted of cDNA or gDNA derived from T cells, B-cell-depleted T cells, or PBMCs. Deeply sampled blood TCRbeta repertoires from subjects exposed to, actively infected with, or recovered from COVID-19 were included in the dataset. The repertoires were released in a freely available public database intended as a resource for research on the immune response to SARS-CoV-2. A de-identified subject ID, COVID-19 status, age in years and sex were almost always included in the sample metadata. The samples were drawn from the first 160 participants of the ongoing ImmuneRACE study and from some 1,300 subjects provided by 6 global collaborators.

What the research found in general, with its limitations: The quantity of clinical and demographic metadata differed by source and by participant and was supplied without curation.

The germline V gene sets CDR1 to WSHSY and CDR2 to SAAADI. The CDR3 runs 14 residues from the cysteine to the phenylalanine. The sequence is cut down to CDR3 DNA, 42 bases in frame from base 1. After removal of 3 bases from V and 5 bases from J, the junction retains 3 bases not matched to a gene. Participants in the prospective study were aged 18 to 89 years, lived in under 30 United States geographic areas, and enrolled through a virtual design. To assign participants to cohorts, the prospective study relied on clinical history that participants themselves reported in a screening survey and a study questionnaire. In the prospective study, mobile phlebotomists collected whole blood, serum and a nasopharyngeal or oropharyngeal swab from each participant. Prospective study participants could optionally give additional blood draws and questionnaires over an approximately two-month period. Blood samples from the prospective study were shipped frozen or at room temperature prior to DNA extraction.

Sequenced sample: PBMCs or T cells enriched from blood (not recorded which). The TCR sequence derives from a woman between 18 and 30 years old with acute COVID-19. Recombination joined TRBV10-2 with TRBJ1-1; 10 nucleotides in the junction match TRBD1. The CDR3 reads as follows: CASSERTGGTEAFF. The DNA is as follows: TGCGCCAGCAGTGAAAGGACAGGGGGGACTGAAGCTTTCTTT.